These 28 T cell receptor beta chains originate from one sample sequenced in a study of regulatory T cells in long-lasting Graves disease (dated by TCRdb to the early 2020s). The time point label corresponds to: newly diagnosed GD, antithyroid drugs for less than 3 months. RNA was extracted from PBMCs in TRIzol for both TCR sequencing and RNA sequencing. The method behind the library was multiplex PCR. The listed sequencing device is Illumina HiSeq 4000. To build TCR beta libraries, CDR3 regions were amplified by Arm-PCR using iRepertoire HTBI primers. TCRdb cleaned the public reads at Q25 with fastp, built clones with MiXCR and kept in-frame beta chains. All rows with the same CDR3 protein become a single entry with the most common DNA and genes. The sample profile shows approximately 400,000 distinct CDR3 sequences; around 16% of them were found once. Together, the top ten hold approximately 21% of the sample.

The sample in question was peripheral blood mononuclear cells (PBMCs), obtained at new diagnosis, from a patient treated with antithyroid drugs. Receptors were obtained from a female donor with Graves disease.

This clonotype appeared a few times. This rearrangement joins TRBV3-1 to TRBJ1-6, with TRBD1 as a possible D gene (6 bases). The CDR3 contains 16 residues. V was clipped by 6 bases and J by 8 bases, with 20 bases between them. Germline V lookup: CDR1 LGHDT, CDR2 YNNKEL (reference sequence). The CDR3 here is CASRTLRGPRDSPLHF. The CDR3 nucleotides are TGTGCCAGCAGAACCCTCAGGGGACCTCGGGATTCACCCCTCCACTTT.

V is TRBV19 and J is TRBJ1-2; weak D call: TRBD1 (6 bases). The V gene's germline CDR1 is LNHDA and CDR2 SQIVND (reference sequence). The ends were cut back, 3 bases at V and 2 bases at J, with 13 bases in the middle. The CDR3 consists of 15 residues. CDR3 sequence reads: CASSMRGARNYGYTF. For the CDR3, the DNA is TGTGCCAGTAGTATGCGGGGGGCCAGGAACTATGGCTACACCTTC.

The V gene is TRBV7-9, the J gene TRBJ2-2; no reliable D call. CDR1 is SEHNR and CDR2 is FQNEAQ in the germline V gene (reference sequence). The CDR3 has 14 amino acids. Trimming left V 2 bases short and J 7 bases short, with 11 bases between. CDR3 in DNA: TGTGCCAGCAGCTTACAGTGGGTTTACGGGGAGCTGTTTTTT. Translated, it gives CASSLQWVYGELFF. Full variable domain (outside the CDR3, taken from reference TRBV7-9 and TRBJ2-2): DTGVSQNPRHKITKRGQNVTFRCDPISEHNRLYWYRQTLGQGPEFLTYFQNEAQLEKSRLLSDRFSAERPKGSFSTLEIQRTEQGDSAMYLCASSLQWVYGELFFGEGSRLTVL.

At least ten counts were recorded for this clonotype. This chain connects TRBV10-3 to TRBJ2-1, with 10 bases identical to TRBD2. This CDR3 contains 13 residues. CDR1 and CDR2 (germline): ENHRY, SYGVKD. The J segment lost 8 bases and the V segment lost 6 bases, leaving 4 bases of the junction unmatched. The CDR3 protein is CAIRAGGPDEQFF. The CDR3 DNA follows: TGTGCCATCAGAGCGGGAGGGCCCGATGAGCAGTTCTTC.

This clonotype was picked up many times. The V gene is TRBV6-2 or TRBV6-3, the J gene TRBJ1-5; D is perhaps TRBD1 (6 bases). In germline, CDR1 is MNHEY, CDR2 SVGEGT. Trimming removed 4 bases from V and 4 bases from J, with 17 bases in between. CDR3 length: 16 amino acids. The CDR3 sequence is CASSSQGKGWNQPQHF. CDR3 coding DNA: TGTGCCAGCAGTTCACAGGGAAAAGGATGGAATCAGCCCCAGCATTTT.

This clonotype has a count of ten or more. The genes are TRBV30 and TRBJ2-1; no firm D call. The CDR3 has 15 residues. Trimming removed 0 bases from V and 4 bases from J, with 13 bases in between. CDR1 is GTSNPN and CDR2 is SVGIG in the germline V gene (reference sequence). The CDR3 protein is CAWSVGLGYYNEQFF. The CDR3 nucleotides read TGTGCCTGGAGTGTAGGCCTAGGTTATTACAATGAGCAGTTCTTC.

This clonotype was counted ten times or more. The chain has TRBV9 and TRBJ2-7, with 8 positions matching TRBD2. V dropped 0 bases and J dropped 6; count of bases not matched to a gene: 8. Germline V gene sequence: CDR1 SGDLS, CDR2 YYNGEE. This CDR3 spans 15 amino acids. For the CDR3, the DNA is TGTGCCAGCAGCGTAGGAACTAGCGGAACCGCCGAGCAGTACTTC. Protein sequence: CASSVGTSGTAEQYF.

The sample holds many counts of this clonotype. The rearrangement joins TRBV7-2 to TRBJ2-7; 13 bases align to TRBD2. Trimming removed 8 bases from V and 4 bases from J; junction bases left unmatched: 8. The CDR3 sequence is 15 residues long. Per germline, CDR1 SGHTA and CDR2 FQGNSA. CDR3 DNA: TGTGCCAGCGCACTACTAGCGGGAGGGCGTTACGAGCAGTACTTC. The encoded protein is CASALLAGGRYEQYF.

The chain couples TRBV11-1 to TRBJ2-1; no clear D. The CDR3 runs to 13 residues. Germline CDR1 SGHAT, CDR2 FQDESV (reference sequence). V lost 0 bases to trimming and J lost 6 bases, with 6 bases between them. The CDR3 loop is CASSLAASNEQFF. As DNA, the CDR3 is TGTGCCAGCAGCTTAGCGGCTAGCAATGAGCAGTTCTTC.

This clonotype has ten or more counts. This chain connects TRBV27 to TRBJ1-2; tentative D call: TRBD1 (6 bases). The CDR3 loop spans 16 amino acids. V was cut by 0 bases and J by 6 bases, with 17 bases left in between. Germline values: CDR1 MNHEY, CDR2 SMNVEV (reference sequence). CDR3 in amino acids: CASSLSINPRQDGYTF. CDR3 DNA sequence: TGTGCCAGCAGTTTATCGATTAACCCAAGACAGGATGGCTACACCTTC.

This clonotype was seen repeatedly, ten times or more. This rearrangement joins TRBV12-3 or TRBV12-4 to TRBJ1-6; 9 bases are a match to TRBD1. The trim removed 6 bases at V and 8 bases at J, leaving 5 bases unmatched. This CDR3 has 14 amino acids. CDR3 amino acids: CASSPGQGYSPLHF. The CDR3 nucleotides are TGTGCCAGCAGCCCGGGACAGGGTTATTCACCCCTCCACTTT.

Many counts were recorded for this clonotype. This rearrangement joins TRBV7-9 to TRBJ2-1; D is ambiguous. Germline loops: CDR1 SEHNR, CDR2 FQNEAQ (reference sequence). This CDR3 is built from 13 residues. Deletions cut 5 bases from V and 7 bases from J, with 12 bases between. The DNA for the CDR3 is TGTGCCAGCAGCCGACTTGGGCAGAATGAGCAGTTCTTC. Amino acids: CASSRLGQNEQFF.

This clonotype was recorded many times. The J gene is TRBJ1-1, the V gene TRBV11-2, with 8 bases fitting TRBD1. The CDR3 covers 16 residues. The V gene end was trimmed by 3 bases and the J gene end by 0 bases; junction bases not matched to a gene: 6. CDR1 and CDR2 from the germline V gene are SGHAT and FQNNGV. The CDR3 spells CASSFQGAAMNTEAFF. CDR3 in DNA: TGTGCCAGCAGCTTCCAGGGGGCAGCGATGAACACTGAAGCTTTCTTT.

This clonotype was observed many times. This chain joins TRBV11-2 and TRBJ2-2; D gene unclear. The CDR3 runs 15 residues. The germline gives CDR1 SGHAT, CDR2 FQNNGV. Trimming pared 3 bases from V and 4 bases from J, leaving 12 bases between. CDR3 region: CASSFRTLGTGELFF. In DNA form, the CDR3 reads TGTGCCAGCAGCTTTCGGACCCTGGGCACCGGGGAGCTGTTTTTT.

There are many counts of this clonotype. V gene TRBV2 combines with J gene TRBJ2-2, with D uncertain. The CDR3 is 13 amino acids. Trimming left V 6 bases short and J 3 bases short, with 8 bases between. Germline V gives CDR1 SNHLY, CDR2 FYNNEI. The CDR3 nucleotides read TGTGCCAGCAGGCAAAGGGACACCGGGGAGCTGTTTTTT. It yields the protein CASRQRDTGELFF.

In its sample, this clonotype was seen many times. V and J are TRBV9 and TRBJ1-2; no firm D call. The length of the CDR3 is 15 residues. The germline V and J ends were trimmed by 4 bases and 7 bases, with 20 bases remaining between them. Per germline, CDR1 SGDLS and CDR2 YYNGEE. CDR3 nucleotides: TGTGCCAGCAGCCCTCAGTCGGACCCCCGACCTGGCTACACCTTC. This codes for CASSPQSDPRPGYTF.

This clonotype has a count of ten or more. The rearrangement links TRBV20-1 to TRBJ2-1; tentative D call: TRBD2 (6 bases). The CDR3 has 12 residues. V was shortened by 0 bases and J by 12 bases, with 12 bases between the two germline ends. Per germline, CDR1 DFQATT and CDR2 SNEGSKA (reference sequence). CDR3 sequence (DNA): TGCAGTGCTAGAGAGAGGGAGGCTTGGCAGTTCTTC. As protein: CSAREREAWQFF.

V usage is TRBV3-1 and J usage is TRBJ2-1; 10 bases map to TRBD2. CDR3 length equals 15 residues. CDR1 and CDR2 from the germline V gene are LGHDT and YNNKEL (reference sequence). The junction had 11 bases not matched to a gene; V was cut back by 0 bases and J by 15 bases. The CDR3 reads CASSQDDRAGGPPFF. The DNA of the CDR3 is TGTGCCAGCAGCCAAGATGATCGAGCGGGGGGGCCACCGTTCTTC.

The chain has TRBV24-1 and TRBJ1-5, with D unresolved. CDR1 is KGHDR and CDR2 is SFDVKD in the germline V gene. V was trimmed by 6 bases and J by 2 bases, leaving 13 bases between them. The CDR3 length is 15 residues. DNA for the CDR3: TGTGCCACCAGTAAGAAGGGAAGGGGCAATCAGCCCCAGCATTTT. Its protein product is CATSKKGRGNQPQHF.

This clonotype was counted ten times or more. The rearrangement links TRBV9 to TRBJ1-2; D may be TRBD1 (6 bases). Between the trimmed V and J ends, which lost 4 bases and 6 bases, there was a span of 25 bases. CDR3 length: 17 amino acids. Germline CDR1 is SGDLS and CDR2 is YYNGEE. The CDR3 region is CASSSLGTQIERDGYTF. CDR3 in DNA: TGTGCCAGCAGCTCCTTAGGGACACAGATTGAGAGGGATGGCTACACCTTC.

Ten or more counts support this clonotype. CDR3 in DNA: TGTGCCAGTAGTATATCTCCCCGACTAAACACTGAAGCTTTCTTT. It translates to CASSISPRLNTEAFF. The gene calls are TRBV19 and TRBJ1-1; D is unclear. The germline CDR1 and CDR2 sequences are LNHDA and SQIVND (reference sequence). V was trimmed by 2 bases and J by 2 bases, leaving 12 bases between them. This CDR3 has 15 residues.

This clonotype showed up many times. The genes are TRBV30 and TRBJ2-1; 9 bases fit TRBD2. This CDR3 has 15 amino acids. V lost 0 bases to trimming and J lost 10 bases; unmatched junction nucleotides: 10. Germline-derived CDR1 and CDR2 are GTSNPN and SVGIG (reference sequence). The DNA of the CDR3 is TGTGCCTGGAGTGTAATTAGCGGGAGCGTCCGAGAGCAGTTCTTC. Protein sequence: CAWSVISGSVREQFF.

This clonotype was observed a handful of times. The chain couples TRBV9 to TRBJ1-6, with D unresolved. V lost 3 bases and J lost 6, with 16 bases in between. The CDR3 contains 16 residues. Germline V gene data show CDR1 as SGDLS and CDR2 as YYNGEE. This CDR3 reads CASSEERTGANSPLHF. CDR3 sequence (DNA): TGTGCCAGCAGCGAGGAACGGACCGGCGCTAATTCACCCCTCCACTTT.

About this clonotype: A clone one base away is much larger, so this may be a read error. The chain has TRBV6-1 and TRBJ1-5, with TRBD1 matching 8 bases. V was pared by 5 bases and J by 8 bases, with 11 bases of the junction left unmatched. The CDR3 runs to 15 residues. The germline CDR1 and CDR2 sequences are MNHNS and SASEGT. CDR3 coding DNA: TGTGCCAGCAGTCAATCAGGGGGCGCGGGTAAGCCCCAGCATTTT. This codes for CASSQSGGAGKPQHF.

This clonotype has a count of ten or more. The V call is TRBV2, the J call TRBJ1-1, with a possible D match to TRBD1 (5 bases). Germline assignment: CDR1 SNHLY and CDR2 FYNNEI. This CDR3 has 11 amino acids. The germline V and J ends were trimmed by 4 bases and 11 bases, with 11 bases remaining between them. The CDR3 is CASSGQGHAFF. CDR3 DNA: TGTGCCAGCAGTGGGCAGGGCCACGCTTTCTTT. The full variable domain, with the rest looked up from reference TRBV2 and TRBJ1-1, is EPEVTQTPSHQVTQMGQEVILRCVPISNHLYFYWYRQILGQKVEFLVSFYNNEISEKSEIFDDQFSVERPDGSNFTLKIRSTKLEDSAMYFCASSGQGHAFFGQGTRLTVV.

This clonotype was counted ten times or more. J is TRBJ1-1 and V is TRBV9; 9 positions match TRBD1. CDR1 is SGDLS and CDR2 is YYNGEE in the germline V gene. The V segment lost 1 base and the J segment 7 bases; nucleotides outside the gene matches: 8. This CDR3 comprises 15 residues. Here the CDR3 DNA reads TGTGCCAGCAGCGTAACCCCTACAGGGGGCTTTGAAGCTTTCTTT. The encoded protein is CASSVTPTGGFEAFF.

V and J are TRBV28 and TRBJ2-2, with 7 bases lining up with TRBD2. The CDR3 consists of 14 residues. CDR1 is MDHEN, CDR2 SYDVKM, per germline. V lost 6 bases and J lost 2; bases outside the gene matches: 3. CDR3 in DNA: TGTGCCAGCAGCCCTAGCGGTAACACCGGGGAGCTGTTTTTT. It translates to CASSPSGNTGELFF. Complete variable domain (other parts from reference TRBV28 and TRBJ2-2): DVKVTQSSRYLVKRTGEKVFLECVQDMDHENMFWYRQDPGLGLRLIYFSYDVKMKEKGDIPEGYSVSREKKERFSLILESASTNQTSMYLCASSPSGNTGELFFGEGSRLTVL.

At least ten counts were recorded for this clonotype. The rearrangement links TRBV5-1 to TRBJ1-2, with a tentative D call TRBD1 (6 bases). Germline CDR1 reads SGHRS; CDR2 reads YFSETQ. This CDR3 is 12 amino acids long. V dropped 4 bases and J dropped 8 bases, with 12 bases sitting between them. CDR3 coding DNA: TGCGCCAGCAGCGGAACAGGGATGGGCTACACCTTC. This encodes CASSGTGMGYTF.